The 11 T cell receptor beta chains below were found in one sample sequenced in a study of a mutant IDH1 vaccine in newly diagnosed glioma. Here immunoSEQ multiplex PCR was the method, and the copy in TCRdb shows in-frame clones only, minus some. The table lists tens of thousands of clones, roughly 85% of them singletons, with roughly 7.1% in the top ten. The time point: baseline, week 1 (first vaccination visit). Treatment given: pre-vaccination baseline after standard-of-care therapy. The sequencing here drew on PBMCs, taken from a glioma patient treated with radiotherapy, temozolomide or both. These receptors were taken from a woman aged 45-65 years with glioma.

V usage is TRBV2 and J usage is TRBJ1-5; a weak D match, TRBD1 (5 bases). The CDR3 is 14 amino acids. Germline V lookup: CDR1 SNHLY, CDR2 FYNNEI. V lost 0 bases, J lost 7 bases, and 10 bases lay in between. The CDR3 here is CASSEASGYQPQHF. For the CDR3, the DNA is TGTGCCAGCAGTGAAGCTTCAGGGTACCAGCCCCAGCATTTT.

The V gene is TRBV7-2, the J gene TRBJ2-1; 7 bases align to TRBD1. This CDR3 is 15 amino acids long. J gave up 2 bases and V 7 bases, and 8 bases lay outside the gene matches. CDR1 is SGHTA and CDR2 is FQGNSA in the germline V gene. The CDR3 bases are TGTGCCAGCAACCCCGACAGGGCAGCCTACAATGAGCAGTTCTTC. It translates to CASNPDRAAYNEQFF. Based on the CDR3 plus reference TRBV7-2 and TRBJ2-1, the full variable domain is GAGVSQSPSNKVTEKGKDVELRCDPISGHTALYWYRQSLGQGLEFLIYFQGNSAPDKSGLPSDRFSAERTGGSVSTLTIQRTQQEDSAVYLCASNPDRAAYNEQFFGPGTRLTVL.

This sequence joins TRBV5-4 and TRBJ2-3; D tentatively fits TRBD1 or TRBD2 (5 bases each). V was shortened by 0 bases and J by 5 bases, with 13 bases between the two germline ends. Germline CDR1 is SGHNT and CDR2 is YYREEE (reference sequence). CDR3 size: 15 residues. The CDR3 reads CASSLAPGAEDTQYF. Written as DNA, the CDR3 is TGTGCCAGCAGCTTGGCACCCGGGGCCGAAGATACGCAGTATTTT.

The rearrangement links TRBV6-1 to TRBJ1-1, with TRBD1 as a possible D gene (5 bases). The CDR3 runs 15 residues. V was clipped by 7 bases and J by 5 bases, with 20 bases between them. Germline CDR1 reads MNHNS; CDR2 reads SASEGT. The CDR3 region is CASTRVSNSGTEAFF. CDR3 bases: TGTGCCAGCACCAGGGTTTCCAATTCGGGGACTGAAGCTTTCTTT.

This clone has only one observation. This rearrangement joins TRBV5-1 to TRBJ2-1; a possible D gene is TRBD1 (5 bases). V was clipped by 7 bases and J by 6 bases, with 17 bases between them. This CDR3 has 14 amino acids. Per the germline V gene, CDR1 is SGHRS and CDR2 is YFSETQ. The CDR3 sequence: CASSGQGASNEQFF. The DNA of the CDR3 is TGCGCCAGCTCAGGTCAGGGCGCAAGCAATGAGCAGTTCTTC.

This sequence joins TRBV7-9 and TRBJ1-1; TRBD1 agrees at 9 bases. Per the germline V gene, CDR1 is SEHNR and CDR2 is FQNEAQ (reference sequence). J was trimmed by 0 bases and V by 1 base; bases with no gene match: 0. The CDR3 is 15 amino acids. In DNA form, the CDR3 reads TGTGCCAGCAGCTTAGGGGACAGGGTGAACACTGAAGCTTTCTTT. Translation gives CASSLGDRVNTEAFF.

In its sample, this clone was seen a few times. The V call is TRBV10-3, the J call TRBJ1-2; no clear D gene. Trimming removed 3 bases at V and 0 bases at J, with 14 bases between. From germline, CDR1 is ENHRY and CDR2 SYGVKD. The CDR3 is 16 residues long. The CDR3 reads CAISESRKGTNYGYTF. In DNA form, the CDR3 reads TGTGCCATCAGTGAATCGCGGAAGGGAACTAACTATGGCTACACCTTC.

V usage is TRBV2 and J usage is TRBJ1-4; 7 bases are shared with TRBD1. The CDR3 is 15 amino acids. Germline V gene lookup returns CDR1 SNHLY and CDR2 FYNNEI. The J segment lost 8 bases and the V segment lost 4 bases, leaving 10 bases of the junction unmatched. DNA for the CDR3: TGTGCCAGCAGTGGGGTGTGGAGGGGGCGAGAAAAACTGTTTTTT. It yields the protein CASSGVWRGREKLFF.

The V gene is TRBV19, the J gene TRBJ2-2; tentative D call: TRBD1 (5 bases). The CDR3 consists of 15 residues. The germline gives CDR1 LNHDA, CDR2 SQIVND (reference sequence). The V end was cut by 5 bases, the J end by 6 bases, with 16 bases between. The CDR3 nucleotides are TGTGCCAGTAGTTCTTTAACAGGAGTGGCCGGGGAGCTGTTTTTT. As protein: CASSSLTGVAGELFF.

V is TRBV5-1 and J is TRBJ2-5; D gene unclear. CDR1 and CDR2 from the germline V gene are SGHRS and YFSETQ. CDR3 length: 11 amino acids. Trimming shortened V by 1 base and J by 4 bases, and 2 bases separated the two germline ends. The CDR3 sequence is CASSLTETQYF. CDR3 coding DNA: TGCGCCAGCAGCTTGACAGAGACCCAGTACTTC. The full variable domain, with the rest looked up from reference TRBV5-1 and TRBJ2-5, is KAGVTQTPRYLIKTRGQQVTLSCSPISGHRSVSWYQQTPGQGLQFLFEYFSETQRNKGNFPGRFSGRQFSNSRSEMNVSTLELGDSALYLCASSLTETQYFGPGTRLLVL.

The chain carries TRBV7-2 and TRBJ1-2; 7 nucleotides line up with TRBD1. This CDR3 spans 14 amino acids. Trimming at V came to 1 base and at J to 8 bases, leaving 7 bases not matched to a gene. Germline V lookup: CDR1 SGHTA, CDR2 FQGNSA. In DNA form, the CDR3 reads TGTGCCAGCAGCTTAGGGGAAAGACAGGGCGGCTACACCTTC. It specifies CASSLGERQGGYTF.